These 22 T cell receptor beta chains share one sample of origin, sequenced in a study of T-cell memory formation after mild COVID-19. MiXCR, applied by TCRdb to the 5' RACE reads, yields one record per CDR3 protein. The repertoire holds a few hundred thousand distinct CDR3 sequences, with about 22% as singletons. The sequencing sample was made of PBMCs or a T cell subset sorted from them (not recorded which). Receptors originate from an adult woman who had mild COVID-19 (a few samples of this study predate the infection). Cell type and time point are not known.

The gene calls are TRBV7-2 and TRBJ1-2, with a possible D match to TRBD1 (5 bases). Germline V CDR1 and CDR2: SGHTA, FQGNSA. The length of the CDR3 is 13 residues. V was trimmed by 4 bases and J by 8 bases, leaving 14 bases between them. In DNA, the CDR3 is TGTGCCAGCAGCTCCATCGGGGGAAGGGGCTACACCTTC. Protein product: CASSSIGGRGYTF. Together with reference TRBV7-2 and TRBJ1-2, the CDR3 gives the full variable domain: GAGVSQSPSNKVTEKGKDVELRCDPISGHTALYWYRQSLGQGLEFLIYFQGNSAPDKSGLPSDRFSAERTGGSVSTLTIQRTQQEDSAVYLCASSSIGGRGYTFGSGTRLTVV.

V gene TRBV9 combines with J gene TRBJ2-2; perhaps TRBD1 as D (5 bases). The CDR3 has 15 residues. The V end was cut by 1 base, the J end by 5 bases, with 12 bases between. Germline loops: CDR1 SGDLS, CDR2 YYNGEE. CDR3 nucleotides: TGTGCCAGCAGCGTACAGGGTAGTAAGACCGGGGAGCTGTTTTTT. Translation gives CASSVQGSKTGELFF.

This clonotype showed up just a few times. V usage is TRBV7-6 and J usage is TRBJ2-1; 11 nucleotides line up with TRBD2. Trimming cost V 5 bases and J 10 bases; bases outside gene matches: 7. The CDR3 is 14 amino acids. Germline V gives CDR1 SGHVS, CDR2 FNYEAQ. The DNA for the CDR3 is TGTGCCAGCAGCCCTATAGCGGGAGGGAACGAGCAGTTCTTC. Its translation is CASSPIAGGNEQFF.

This clonotype was recorded a few times. The rearrangement links TRBV12-5 to TRBJ2-7; D gene ambiguous. Germline CDR1 and CDR2: LGHNT and FRNRAP. The CDR3 is 11 amino acids. Trimming shortened V by 3 bases and J by 6 bases, and 6 bases separated the two germline ends. The CDR3 region has the DNA TGTGCTAGTGGTTTAGAACGCGAGCAGTACTTC. Protein product: CASGLEREQYF.

The chain has TRBV29-1 and TRBJ2-1; 9 nucleotides align to TRBD2. The CDR3 is 13 amino acids. J lost 4 bases, V lost 6 bases, and 4 bases had no gene match. Germline V gene data show CDR1 as SQVTM and CDR2 as ANQGSEA. The CDR3 sequence: CSVWTSEYNEQFF. The CDR3 DNA is TGCAGCGTCTGGACTAGCGAGTACAATGAGCAGTTCTTC.

This clonotype was counted only a few times. V is TRBV10-3 and J is TRBJ1-5; 7 bases match TRBD1. Germline CDR1 and CDR2: ENHRY and SYGVKD. The CDR3 contains 15 residues. V lost 1 base and J lost 4; bases outside the gene matches: 4. The CDR3 is CAISEWTGPNQPQHF. For the CDR3, the DNA is TGTGCCATCAGTGAGTGGACAGGACCAAATCAGCCCCAGCATTTT.

In this sample, this clonotype turned up many times. The V and J genes are TRBV20-1 and TRBJ2-5; no firm D call. This CDR3 is built from 15 residues. V gave up 6 bases and J gave up 6 bases, with 23 bases separating them. Germline CDR1 DFQATT, CDR2 SNEGSKA (reference sequence). CDR3 sequence (DNA): TGCAGTGCCCAGAACGCGGAAGATTCAAAGCAGACCCAGTACTTC. It translates to CSAQNAEDSKQTQYF.

The CDR3 bases are TGTGCCAGCAGCTCCGTAGGGGGAGCGGGGAGCAAAAACATTCAGTACTTC. It codes for CASSSVGGAGSKNIQYF. V is TRBV9 and J is TRBJ2-4, with D possibly being TRBD2 (7 bases). The CDR3 has 17 amino acids. Germline loops: CDR1 SGDLS, CDR2 YYNGEE. V lost 4 bases to trimming and J lost 3 bases, with 20 bases between them.

The chain combines TRBV18 with TRBJ2-1, with no clear D. CDR3 length: 15 amino acids. V lost 3 bases to trimming and J lost 1 base, with 10 bases between them. From germline, CDR1 is KGHSH and CDR2 LQKENI. For the CDR3, the DNA is TGTGCCAGCTCACCTCGAGTGCAGTCCTACAATGAGCAGTTCTTC. It codes for CASSPRVQSYNEQFF.

In its sample, this clonotype was seen a few times. The CDR3 nucleotides read TGCAGTGTGGGTAGCGGGGAAACAGATACGCAGTATTTT. Protein product: CSVGSGETDTQYF. The J gene is TRBJ2-3, the V gene TRBV20-1, with 8 positions matching TRBD2. The CDR3 length is 13 residues. Germline V gene sequence: CDR1 DFQATT, CDR2 SNEGSKA (reference sequence). V dropped 7 bases and J dropped 3; count of bases not matched to a gene: 6.

This clonotype was found many times. The rearrangement joins TRBV5-1 to TRBJ1-1; D call uncertain. The CDR3 covers 14 residues. The germline V gene has CDR1 SGHRS and CDR2 YFSETQ. The germline V and J ends were trimmed by 2 bases and 1 base, with 9 bases remaining between them. The CDR3 reads CASSLSGPNTEAFF. CDR3 bases: TGCGCCAGCAGCTTATCGGGTCCGAACACTGAAGCTTTCTTT.

V gene TRBV5-6 combines with J gene TRBJ2-5; 11 bases map to TRBD2. This CDR3 has 13 residues. CDR1 is SGHDT, CDR2 YYEEEE, per germline. V was clipped by 4 bases and J by 6 bases; unmatched bases: 2. The CDR3 sequence is CASSLAGGKTQYF. The CDR3 region has the DNA TGTGCCAGCAGCCTAGCGGGGGGAAAGACCCAGTACTTC.

The rearrangement uses TRBV12-3 or TRBV12-4 and TRBJ2-3; D is perhaps TRBD2 (5 bases). Trimming pared 6 bases from V and 2 bases from J, leaving 15 bases between. The CDR3 has 15 amino acids. Here the CDR3 reads CASRPDSTPTDTQYF. Here the CDR3 DNA reads TGTGCCAGCAGGCCGGACTCAACCCCCACAGATACGCAGTATTTT.

The chain recombines TRBV20-1 with TRBJ1-1; D is uncertain. The CDR3 covers 17 residues. Per germline, CDR1 DFQATT and CDR2 SNEGSKA (reference sequence). The V end was cut by 1 base, the J end by 0 bases, with 18 bases between. The CDR3: CSARGTVECPMNTEAFF. The CDR3 bases are TGCAGTGCTAGAGGGACGGTGGAGTGTCCAATGAACACTGAAGCTTTCTTT.

The chain's CDR3 is CASSLGFRDLNTEAFF. Written as DNA, the CDR3 is TGCGCCAGCAGCTTGGGTTTTAGGGACCTGAACACTGAAGCTTTCTTT. V and J are TRBV5-1 and TRBJ1-1, with D possibly being TRBD1 (5 bases). Deletions cut 0 bases from V and 0 bases from J, with 12 bases between. This CDR3 is 16 amino acids long. Germline-derived CDR1 and CDR2 are SGHRS and YFSETQ.

This rearrangement joins TRBV24-1 to TRBJ2-1; 9 bases are a match to TRBD2. This CDR3 contains 17 residues. With V trimmed by 1 base and J by 0 bases, 3 bases remained unmatched. Per the germline V gene, CDR1 is KGHDR and CDR2 is SFDVKD. The CDR3 nucleotides are TGTGCCACCAGTGATTTATTTAGCGGGAGCTCCTACAATGAGCAGTTCTTC. Translation: CATSDLFSGSSYNEQFF.

The rearrangement uses TRBV2 and TRBJ2-1; 7 nucleotides agree with TRBD2. The junction had 9 bases not matched to a gene; V was cut back by 2 bases and J by 8 bases. The CDR3 covers 15 residues. CDR1 and CDR2 (germline): SNHLY, FYNNEI. The DNA for the CDR3 is TGTGCCAGCAGTGAACTGGGACTACCCGCAGATGAGCAGTTCTTC. Protein sequence: CASSELGLPADEQFF. Full variable domain (outside the CDR3, taken from reference TRBV2 and TRBJ2-1): EPEVTQTPSHQVTQMGQEVILRCVPISNHLYFYWYRQILGQKVEFLVSFYNNEISEKSEIFDDQFSVERPDGSNFTLKIRSTKLEDSAMYFCASSELGLPADEQFFGPGTRLTVL.

DNA for the CDR3: TGTGCCTGGAGTGTGTCAGGGGTGGACTATGGCTACACCTTC. This translates into CAWSVSGVDYGYTF. This chain links TRBV30 with TRBJ1-2; possibly TRBD1 for D (6 bases). The CDR3 spans 14 residues. The germline V and J ends were trimmed by 0 bases and 3 bases, with 11 bases remaining between them. The germline V gene encodes CDR1 GTSNPN and CDR2 SVGIG (reference sequence).

Notes on this clonotype: Mismatch with germline at one junction end may stem from a read error. The chain combines TRBV19 with TRBJ1-2; 7 nucleotides agree with TRBD1. CDR1 is LNHDA, CDR2 SQIVND, per germline (reference sequence). The length of the CDR3 is 12 residues. The CDR3 coding sequence is TGTGCCAGTAGTATGGGACAGACAGAAAGTCGCTTC. Its translation: CASSMGQTESRF.

This clonotype was found many times. V usage is TRBV29-1 and J usage is TRBJ2-3, with D perhaps matching TRBD2 (6 bases). The CDR3 loop spans 13 amino acids. Germline-derived CDR1 and CDR2 are SQVTM and ANQGSEA. The CDR3, as DNA: TGCACCGGGACTGGGGTGTCGACAGATACGCAGTATTTT. This encodes CTGTGVSTDTQYF.

CDR3 loop: CASSSTSGTNEQFF. The CDR3 nucleotides are TGTGCCAGCAGCTCGACTAGCGGGACTAATGAGCAGTTCTTC. The genes are TRBV5-5 and TRBJ2-1; TRBD2 agrees at 11 bases. The CDR3 runs 14 residues. Trimming took 3 bases from V and 7 from J; bases not matched to a gene: 3. Per germline, CDR1 SGHKS and CDR2 YYEKEE (reference sequence).

This sequence joins TRBV6-5 and TRBJ1-4; D is unclear. V shed 7 bases and J shed 4 bases, with 16 bases lying between them. CDR3 length equals 15 residues. The germline gives CDR1 MNHEY, CDR2 SVGAGI. The CDR3 sequence is CASKYDTTDNEKLFF. The CDR3 DNA reads as TGTGCCAGCAAATATGACACAACTGATAATGAAAAACTGTTTTTT.